This TCR beta chain emerged from a study of T-cell memory formation after mild COVID-19. TCRdb analysed the 5' RACE reads with MiXCR anew, one entry per CDR3 protein. Of about 350,000 distinct CDR3 sequences in the sample, around 30% were seen once. V was shortened by 0 bases and J by 4 bases, with 13 bases between the two germline ends. Per germline, CDR1 SGHTA and CDR2 FQGNSA. This CDR3 is 15 amino acids long. Sample: PBMCs or a T cell subset sorted from them (not recorded which). This clonotype originated in an adult woman who had mild COVID-19 (a few samples of this study predate the infection). Cell type and time point are not known. The rearrangement links TRBV7-2 to TRBJ2-7; possibly TRBD2 for D (6 bases). The CDR3 region is CASSLALSRGYEQYF. DNA for the CDR3: TGTGCCAGCAGCTTAGCGCTCTCCCGGGGGTACGAGCAGTACTTC.